Below, 32 T cell receptor beta chains from the same sample are listed, as sequenced in a study of cytomegalovirus exposure and HLA in healthy donors. PCR involved 60 Vbeta and 13 Jbeta primers. Some clones are missing from TCRdb's copy, which holds only in-frame ones; the method was immunoSEQ multiplex PCR. The table includes about 150,000 clones, roughly three quarters detected once. Sequenced material: PBMCs. The receptor source for this set is a human donor in good health.

V and J are TRBV7-2 and TRBJ1-1; 10 bases match TRBD1. The length of the CDR3 is 15 residues. The germline V gene has CDR1 SGHTA and CDR2 FQGNSA. V shed 5 bases and J 5 bases; nucleotides not matched to a gene: 8. In nucleotides, the CDR3 is TGTGCCAGCAGCCCCACGGGACAGGGGCGTACTGAAGCTTTCTTT. Its translation: CASSPTGQGRTEAFF.

V is TRBV5-6 and J is TRBJ2-5; no reliable D call. Trimming took 3 bases from V and 2 from J, leaving 11 bases between them. The germline CDR1 and CDR2 sequences are SGHDT and YYEEEE. This CDR3 comprises 14 residues. The CDR3 nucleotides read TGTGCCAGCAGCTCTCTGACAACACAAGAGACCCAGTACTTC. Translating gives CASSSLTTQETQYF.

The V call is TRBV27, the J call TRBJ2-7, with a weak D call TRBD2 (6 bases). The CDR3 is 15 amino acids. The V end was cut by 6 bases, the J end by 2 bases, with 17 bases between. Germline V lookup: CDR1 MNHEY, CDR2 SMNVEV (reference sequence). CDR3 sequence reads: CASRMDGSLPYEQYF. CDR3 DNA sequence: TGTGCCAGCAGAATGGACGGGAGTCTTCCCTACGAGCAGTACTTC.

The rearrangement uses TRBV19 and TRBJ2-1; 8 positions match TRBD2. CDR3 size: 16 residues. With 1 base clipped from V and 1 base from J, the junction kept 3 bases outside the gene matches. CDR1 is LNHDA, CDR2 SQIVND, per germline (reference sequence). CDR3 residues: CASSIAGGLSYNEQFF. The CDR3 nucleotides are TGTGCCAGTAGTATAGCGGGAGGGTTGTCCTACAATGAGCAGTTCTTC.

This sequence joins TRBV19 and TRBJ2-7; TRBD2 agrees at 11 bases. V gave up 0 bases and J gave up 6 bases; unmatched junction bases: 4. Germline V gene lookup returns CDR1 LNHDA and CDR2 SQIVND (reference sequence). The CDR3 covers 15 residues. For the CDR3, the DNA is TGTGCCAGTAGTATAGAGTTCCTAGCGGGGGGCGAGCAGTACTTC. Its translation: CASSIEFLAGGEQYF.

The rearrangement uses TRBV15 and TRBJ2-3; a weak D match, TRBD1 (6 bases). The CDR3 loop spans 15 amino acids. Germline-derived CDR1 and CDR2 are LNHNV and YYDKDF (reference sequence). The V and J ends lost 3 bases and 5 bases respectively, with 15 bases between them. The CDR3 loop is CATSRAGTTEDTQYF. DNA of the CDR3: TGTGCCACCAGCAGGGCCGGGACAACAGAAGATACGCAGTATTTT.

The rearrangement links TRBV6-4 to TRBJ2-3; tentatively, D is TRBD2 (5 bases). Germline V gene data show CDR1 as MRHNA and CDR2 as SNTAGT. The CDR3 loop spans 15 amino acids. Trimming cost V 2 bases and J 0 bases, with 9 bases left between them. In DNA form, the CDR3 reads TGTGCCAGCAGTGACGAGGGCCAGAGCACAGATACGCAGTATTTT. Translated: CASSDEGQSTDTQYF.

Notes on this clone: The junction shows a germline mismatch at one end, possibly a read error. The chain employs TRBV6-4 and TRBJ1-2; D uncertain. This CDR3 has 13 residues. The germline gives CDR1 MRHNA, CDR2 SNTAGT. This chain's CDR3 is CASSDSGNYGYPF. Written as DNA, the CDR3 is TGTGCCAGCAGTGACTCTGGAAACTATGGCTACCCCTTC.

This clone was found a few times. The V and J genes are TRBV7-9 and TRBJ2-5; 10 bases align to TRBD1. Per the germline V gene, CDR1 is SEHNR and CDR2 is FQNEAQ (reference sequence). The junction had 6 bases not matched to a gene; V was cut back by 5 bases and J by 6 bases. The CDR3 is made up of 14 amino acids. The CDR3 loop is CASSRGTGVQTQYF. DNA of the CDR3: TGTGCCAGCAGCCGAGGGACAGGGGTACAGACCCAGTACTTC. The full variable domain, its missing parts supplied by reference TRBV7-9 and TRBJ2-5, is DTGVSQNPRHKITKRGQNVTFRCDPISEHNRLYWYRQTLGQGPEFLTYFQNEAQLEKSRLLSDRFSAERPKGSFSTLEIQRTEQGDSAMYLCASSRGTGVQTQYFGPGTRLLVL.

V gene TRBV10-1 combines with J gene TRBJ2-1; a possible D gene is TRBD2 (6 bases). The V gene's germline CDR1 is WNHNN and CDR2 SYGVQD (reference sequence). There are 15 residues in the CDR3. V was cut by 2 bases and J by 6 bases, with 14 bases left in between. CDR3 residues: CASSEGVVSGNEQFF. The CDR3 DNA is TGCGCCAGCAGTGAGGGCGTCGTTAGCGGCAATGAGCAGTTCTTC.

The chain employs TRBV6-5 and TRBJ2-1, with 12 bases lining up with TRBD2. After removal of 3 bases from V and 6 bases from J, the junction contained 6 bases not matched to a gene. This CDR3 is built from 16 residues. The germline CDR1 and CDR2 sequences are MNHEY and SVGAGI. CDR3 amino acids: CASSYTTSGGSNEQFF. The CDR3 DNA follows: TGTGCCAGCAGTTATACGACTAGCGGGGGTTCCAATGAGCAGTTCTTC.

This rearrangement joins TRBV30 to TRBJ2-1; 8 nucleotides match TRBD2. The CDR3 runs to 14 residues. Trimming at V came to 2 bases and at J to 6 bases, leaving 6 bases not matched to a gene. Germline assignment: CDR1 GTSNPN and CDR2 SVGIG (reference sequence). The CDR3 DNA is TGTGCCTGGAGTACGGGACTAGACCCCAATGAGCAGTTCTTC. This encodes CAWSTGLDPNEQFF. Looking up the rest from reference TRBV30 and TRBJ2-1 gives the full variable domain: SQTIHQWPATLVQPVGSPLSLECTVEGTSNPNLYWYRQAAGRGLQLLFYSVGIGQISSEVPQNLSASRPQDRQFILSSKKLLLSDSGFYLCAWSTGLDPNEQFFGPGTRLTVL.

The chain couples TRBV27 to TRBJ1-4; no reliable D call. Per germline, CDR1 MNHEY and CDR2 SMNVEV (reference sequence). This CDR3 is built from 16 residues. Trimming shortened V by 7 bases and J by 0 bases, and 15 bases separated the two germline ends. DNA of the CDR3: TGTGCCAGCATGCCCGTCGGTTGGTCAACTAATGAAAAACTGTTTTTT. Protein product: CASMPVGWSTNEKLFF. Full variable domain (remainder filled in from reference TRBV27 and TRBJ1-4): EAQVTQNPRYLITVTGKKLTVTCSQNMNHEYMSWYRQDPGLGLRQIYYSMNVEVTDKGDVPEGYKVSRKEKRNFPLILESPSPNQTSLYFCASMPVGWSTNEKLFFGSGTQLSVL.

This rearrangement joins TRBV10-1 to TRBJ2-5, with D possibly matching TRBD2 (6 bases). With 2 bases removed from V and 4 bases from J, the gap between germline ends came to 11 bases. This CDR3 is 14 amino acids long. Germline CDR1 is WNHNN and CDR2 is SYGVQD (reference sequence). The CDR3 DNA reads TGCGCCAGCAGTGAGCCCGGGAGTTCAGAGACCCAGTACTTC. Translated: CASSEPGSSETQYF.

This chain uses TRBV5-1 with TRBJ2-7; D might be TRBD1 (6 bases). V lost 0 bases to trimming and J lost 4 bases, with 11 bases between them. From germline, CDR1 is SGHRS and CDR2 YFSETQ. This CDR3 has 14 residues. DNA for the CDR3: TGCGCCAGCAGCTTGGGACAGGAAGGTTACGAGCAGTACTTC. This encodes CASSLGQEGYEQYF.

The V call is TRBV7-9, the J call TRBJ1-2; D is uncertain. Germline V gene data show CDR1 as SEHNR and CDR2 as FQNEAQ (reference sequence). The CDR3 has 14 amino acids. Trimming pared 1 base from V and 3 bases from J, leaving 9 bases between. The CDR3 protein is CASSLVPGHYGYTF. The CDR3, as DNA: TGTGCCAGCAGCTTAGTTCCAGGCCACTATGGCTACACCTTC.

This clone turned up a few times. The chain carries TRBV5-1 and TRBJ2-2; maybe TRBD2 (6 bases). This CDR3 has 16 residues. V lost 2 bases and J 2 bases, leaving 13 bases between the germline ends. Germline CDR1 SGHRS, CDR2 YFSETQ. Written as DNA, the CDR3 is TGCGCCAGCAGCTTCGGGGAGACTAGTAACACCGGGGAGCTGTTTTTT. Residues: CASSFGETSNTGELFF.

The chain recombines TRBV25-1 with TRBJ1-5; maybe TRBD1 (6 bases). This CDR3 spans 15 amino acids. Germline values: CDR1 MGHDK, CDR2 SYGVNS. V gave up 2 bases and J gave up 3 bases, with 11 bases separating them. CDR3 bases: TGTGCCAGCAGTGAACCAGGGGCCCTCAATCAGCCCCAGCATTTT. It is translated as CASSEPGALNQPQHF. Full variable domain (outside the CDR3, taken from reference TRBV25-1 and TRBJ1-5): EADIYQTPRYLVIGTGKKITLECSQTMGHDKMYWYQQDPGMELHLIHYSYGVNSTEKGDLSSESTVSRIRTEHFPLTLESARPSHTSQYLCASSEPGALNQPQHFGDGTRLSIL.

The rearrangement uses TRBV2 and TRBJ2-7; TRBD1 might be the D (5 bases). This CDR3 has 13 residues. The ends were cut back, 6 bases at V and 2 bases at J, with 11 bases in the middle. CDR1 SNHLY and CDR2 FYNNEI come from the germline V gene. The DNA of the CDR3 is TGTGCCAGCAGCGCCAGGGCCCCCTACGAGCAGTACTTC. Translation: CASSARAPYEQYF.

The chain employs TRBV7-9 and TRBJ1-1, with D perhaps TRBD1 (6 bases). Looked up from germline, CDR1 is SEHNR and CDR2 is FQNEAQ (reference sequence). CDR3 length equals 14 residues. V lost 1 base, J lost 4 bases, and 10 bases lay in between. The CDR3 nucleotides read TGTGCCAGCAGCTTAGTTAGGGGGAGCACTGAAGCTTTCTTT. It is translated as CASSLVRGSTEAFF.

This clone was picked up a small number of times. The J gene is TRBJ2-5, the V gene TRBV10-1, with 8 bases identical to TRBD2. This CDR3 has 15 residues. Germline V CDR1 and CDR2: WNHNN, SYGVQD (reference sequence). V lost 3 bases, J lost 1 base, and 4 bases stayed unmatched. The CDR3 reads CASSELREAQETQYF. CDR3 DNA sequence: TGCGCCAGCAGTGAATTGCGGGAGGCCCAAGAGACCCAGTACTTC.

CDR3 nucleotides: TGCGCCAGCAGCCAAGATTGGGAGCGTTCAGATACGCAGTATTTT. Translating it yields CASSQDWERSDTQYF. The gene calls are TRBV4-3 and TRBJ2-3, with D possibly matching TRBD2 (5 bases). The CDR3 consists of 15 residues. Germline V gene sequence: CDR1 LGHNA, CDR2 YSLEER. Trimming removed 0 bases from V and 4 bases from J, with 11 bases in between.

Comment on this clone: One junction end does not reproduce the germline sequence, and a read error may be involved. This chain joins TRBV7-7 and TRBJ2-4, with TRBD2 as a possible D gene (6 bases). Germline assignment: CDR1 SSHAT and CDR2 FNYEAQ (reference sequence). CDR3 size: 13 residues. CDR3 amino acids: CASSPRDLRIQYF. For the CDR3, the DNA is TGTGCTAGCAGCCCACGGGACTTGAGGATTCAGTACTTC.

This clone is a singleton in its sample. V is TRBV27 and J is TRBJ1-1; possible D gene TRBD1, 6 bases. Trimming pared 7 bases from V and 3 bases from J, leaving 12 bases between. CDR3 size: 13 residues. CDR1 is MNHEY and CDR2 is SMNVEV in the germline V gene (reference sequence). The CDR3, as DNA: TGTGCCAGCAAAGTTGCAGGGGACACTGAAGCTTTCTTT. It is translated as CASKVAGDTEAFF.

V and J are TRBV4-3 and TRBJ2-5; the match to TRBD1 covers 9 bases. The CDR3 length is 15 residues. J gave up 6 bases and V 0 bases, and 5 bases lay outside the gene matches. The V gene's germline CDR1 is LGHNA and CDR2 YSLEER. The CDR3 spells CASSQDWDREKTQYF. CDR3 DNA sequence: TGCGCCAGCAGCCAAGATTGGGACAGGGAAAAGACCCAGTACTTC.

The rearrangement uses TRBV28 and TRBJ1-3; 7 nucleotides match TRBD1. V gave up 3 bases and J gave up 2 bases; unmatched junction bases: 4. This CDR3 is 15 amino acids long. CDR1 and CDR2 (germline): MDHEN, SYDVKM. The CDR3 is CASSLVQGTGNTIYF. DNA of the CDR3: TGTGCCAGCAGTTTGGTACAGGGGACTGGAAACACCATATATTTT.

J is TRBJ1-1 and V is TRBV2; 8 positions match TRBD1. From germline, CDR1 is SNHLY and CDR2 FYNNEI. This CDR3 contains 14 residues. V dropped 8 bases and J dropped 4; count of bases not matched to a gene: 9. DNA of the CDR3: TGTGCCAGCGTACTAAACAGGGGGGGCACTGAAGCTTTCTTT. Translation: CASVLNRGGTEAFF.

The rearrangement links TRBV6-5 to TRBJ2-7; 9 bases are a match to TRBD1. V dropped 6 bases and J dropped 7; count of bases not matched to a gene: 10. The CDR3 is made up of 14 amino acids. Germline V gene data show CDR1 as MNHEY and CDR2 as SVGAGI. The CDR3 coding sequence is TGTGCCAGCAGCTACGGGACAGGGCACAGAGAGCAGTACTTC. This translates into CASSYGTGHREQYF.

The V and J genes are TRBV10-3 and TRBJ2-4; 7 bases line up with TRBD1. With V trimmed by 4 bases and J by 7 bases, 7 bases remained unmatched. CDR1 and CDR2 (germline): ENHRY, SYGVKD. The CDR3 covers 14 residues. In DNA form, the CDR3 reads TGTGCCATCAGTGGTAGTAGGGGGCCGAACATTCAGTACTTC. It specifies CAISGSRGPNIQYF.

The chain uses TRBV29-1 and TRBJ1-3; no reliable D call. Trimming pared 4 bases from V and 3 bases from J, leaving 10 bases between. The CDR3 sequence is 13 residues long. Per the germline V gene, CDR1 is SQVTM and CDR2 is ANQGSEA. The CDR3 region is CSVGVGGGNTIYF. The CDR3, as DNA: TGCAGCGTTGGAGTTGGAGGTGGAAACACCATATATTTT.

The rearrangement links TRBV5-4 to TRBJ2-3, with TRBD1 matching 7 bases. The V segment lost 4 bases and the J segment 3 bases; nucleotides outside the gene matches: 11. Looked up from germline, CDR1 is SGHNT and CDR2 is YYREEE (reference sequence). This CDR3 region has 16 residues. CDR3 DNA sequence: TGTGCCAGCAGCCTCAGGCGCAACAGGGGTACAGATACGCAGTATTTT. This codes for CASSLRRNRGTDTQYF. The full variable domain, in which reference TRBV5-4 and TRBJ2-3 provide the parts outside the CDR3, is ETGVTQSPTHLIKTRGQQVTLRCSSQSGHNTVSWYQQALGQGPQFIFQYYREEENGRGNFPPRFSGLQFPNYSSELNVNALELDDSALYLCASSLRRNRGTDTQYFGPGTRLTVL.

The V call is TRBV25-1, the J call TRBJ2-1; 12 bases agree with TRBD2. CDR3 size: 14 residues. With V trimmed by 8 bases and J by 5 bases, 4 bases remained unmatched. Germline V gene lookup returns CDR1 MGHDK and CDR2 SYGVNS. The DNA of the CDR3 is TGTGCCAGCGGACTAGCGGGACAAAACAATGAGCAGTTCTTC. Its translation: CASGLAGQNNEQFF.